The sequence of this TCR beta chain was determined in a study of T cell responses to AZD1222 COVID-19 vaccine. General study findings and limits: The donor group comprised mostly white British people and more females; the analysis possibly underestimated clonal diversity. Breadth and depth of Spike-specific TCRs rose after two AZD1222 doses. Across spike, vaccine-associated CD4 TCRs were found, dominant at 160-218 and 743-854.

As to this clone: Antigen specificity is unknown.

Germline lookup yields CDR1 SGHKS and CDR2 YYEKEE (reference sequence). Trimming removed 4 bases from V and 4 bases from J, with 15 bases in between. This CDR3 spans 14 amino acids. Data came from immunoSEQ multiplex PCR; TCRdb stores just in-frame clones and leaves some out. The sample includes approximately 200,000 clones, approximately 94% of them seen just once. The V and J genes are TRBV5-5 and TRBJ2-7, with D perhaps TRBD1 (5 bases). This TCR derives from an adult in good health. This material consisted of peripheral blood, taken on day 0 of AZD1222 vaccination. In DNA form, the CDR3 reads TGTGCCAGCAGCCCCCGCCAGGGTGGGTACGAGCAGTACTTC. Residues: CASSPRQGGYEQYF.